These T cell receptor beta chains were read from a single sample in a study of technical replicates of blood from a handful of donors. Clones were read by immunoSEQ multiplex PCR, and TCRdb kept only the in-frame ones, dropping some. The sample holds about 61,000 clones; 97% are singletons and the top ten take about 0.2%. Sequenced: T cells isolated from PBMCs. The receptors originated from a human donor in good health. CDR3s include the opening cysteine and the closing phenylalanine or tryptophan. D genes are given only for firm matches.

TRBV15	TRBJ1-2	.	TGTGCCACCAGCAGATCCCGGGACACTGCGAAGGGGATGCGGGGCTACACCTTC	CATSRSRDTAKGMRGYTF
TRBV10-3	TRBJ1-1	.	TGTGCCATCAGGGACAGCCAGAACACTGAAGCTTTCTTT	CAIRDSQNTEAFF
TRBV10-1	TRBJ1-3	.	TGCGCCAGCCGCCGGGACACGTTCTCTGGAAACACCATATATTTT	CASRRDTFSGNTIYF
TRBV6-5	TRBJ1-1	.	TGTGCCAGCAGTTACTCGTCAAACACTGAAGCTTTCTTT	CASSYSSNTEAFF
TRBV9	TRBJ2-1	TRBD2	TGTGCCAGCAGCGAGGAACTAGCGGACCTCAATGAGCAGTTCTTC	CASSEELADLNEQFF
TRBV6-5	TRBJ2-7	.	TGTGCCAGCAAACTCCTGGGGGGAACCGACGAGCAGTACTTC	CASKLLGGTDEQYF
TRBV10-3	TRBJ2-4	TRBD2	TGTGCCATCAGTGCACTAGCGGGTGCCAAAAACATTCAGTACTTC	CAISALAGAKNIQYF
TRBV12-1	TRBJ1-2	.	TGTGCCAGCAGCCTTGGAGTTAACTATGGCTACACCTTC	CASSLGVNYGYTF
TRBV14	TRBJ1-2	TRBD1	TGTGCCAGCAGCCAAGGAGGGGGCAGTGGCTACACCTTC	CASSQGGGSGYTF
TRBV4-2	TRBJ2-7	TRBD2	TGTGCCAGCAGCCAAGCGGCGGGGACTAGCACGACCGCGGAGCAGTACTTC	CASSQAAGTSTTAEQYF